The rows below give T cell receptor beta chains drawn from one sample of a study of shared clonotypes between healthy human individuals. TCRdb keeps only in-frame clones here, not all; method: immunoSEQ multiplex PCR. The repertoire holds 2 million to 2.5 million clones, 95% seen once, with roughly 0.13% in the top ten. Sequencing was carried out using naive CD4+ T cells sorted from blood. The receptors come from a young man in good health. Both conserved end residues are part of each CDR3. D genes are given only for firm matches. Expanded clones are given a class, and other clones once, few, many or no size at all.

j_gene | d_gene | v_gene | abundance | CDR3nt | CDR3aa
TRBJ2-1 | NA | TRBV18 | NA | TGTGCCAGCTCACGGGACGGTGATGAGCAGTTCTTC | CASSRDGDEQFF
TRBJ1-5 | NA | TRBV6-5 | NA | TGTGCCAGCCAGGGGCGTCGCAATCAGCCCCAGCATTTT | CASQGRRNQPQHF
TRBJ1-6 | NA | TRBV30 | few | TGTGCCTGGAGTCCCGGGACGGACAATTCACCCCTCCACTTT | CAWSPGTDNSPLHF
TRBJ2-1 | TRBD2 | TRBV9 | NA | TGTGCCAGCAGCGTAGCTAGCGGGGGTTCCTACAATGAGCAGTTCTTC | CASSVASGGSYNEQFF
TRBJ2-3 | NA | TRBV1 | NA | TGCACCAGCAGCCAGTCGGGACTAGCGTATAGCACAGATACGCAGTATTTT | CTSSQSGLAYSTDTQYF
TRBJ2-2 | TRBD1 | TRBV7-9 | NA | TGTACCAGCACCAGGGGACAGGGGAGAGCCACCGGGGAGCTGTTTTTT | CTSTRGQGRATGELFF
TRBJ2-7 | TRBD2 | TRBV18 | NA | TGTGCCAGCTCATCTAGCGGGGTATACGAGCAGTACTTC | CASSSSGVYEQYF
TRBJ2-5 | NA | TRBV7-2 | NA | TGTGCCAGCAGCCCGGGACCTGGGGAGACCCAGTACTTC | CASSPGPGETQYF
TRBJ2-7 | TRBD1 | TRBV12-5 | NA | TGTGCTAGTGGTCTCCCGGGACAGGGCACCCAGCAGTACTTC | CASGLPGQGTQQYF
TRBJ2-3 | NA | TRBV7-8 | NA | TGTGCCAGCAGCTTTGACAGGCAAGCAGGAGATACGCAGTATTTT | CASSFDRQAGDTQYF
TRBJ1-5 | NA | TRBV19 | NA | TGTGCCAGTAGTCTATTGGGGGATCAGCCCCAGCATTTT | CASSLLGDQPQHF
TRBJ1-5 | TRBD1 | TRBV2 | NA | TGTGCCAGCAGTTTACGGACAGGGGCTTATCAGCCCCAGCATTTT | CASSLRTGAYQPQHF
TRBJ2-4 | NA | TRBV6-5 | NA | TGTGCCAGCAGTTACTCGTCGGGAAACATTCAGTACTTC | CASSYSSGNIQYF
TRBJ2-3 | TRBD2 | TRBV7-2 | NA | TGTGCCAGCAGCTTATTATCGGGAGGGCCTTTCCATACGCAGTATTTT | CASSLLSGGPFHTQYF
TRBJ1-3 | NA | TRBV11-2 | NA | TGTGCCAGCAGCTTAGAGAGGGCCAGAGGAAACACCATATATTTT | CASSLERARGNTIYF
TRBJ2-2 | TRBD2 | TRBV10-3 | once | TGTGCCACTCGACTAGCGGGAGAAAAGAACACCGGGGAGCTGTTTTTT | CATRLAGEKNTGELFF
TRBJ1-6 | NA | TRBV30 | NA | TGTGCCTGGAGTGTACCGAACGAGCTTGTCACCCTCCACTTT | CAWSVPNELVTLHF
TRBJ2-1 | NA | TRBV10-1 | NA | TGCGCCAGCAAGGGGGACTTGGCAAATGAGCAGTTCTTC | CASKGDLANEQFF
TRBJ2-5 | NA | TRBV23-1 | NA | TGCGCCAGCAGTCAATCGTACAGGGAAGAGACCCAGTACTTC | CASSQSYREETQYF
TRBJ2-2 | TRBD1 | TRBV28 | NA | TGTGCCAGCAGTTTTGGGACAGGGAAAACTTCCGGGGAGCTGTTTTTT | CASSFGTGKTSGELFF
TRBJ2-1 | TRBD1 | TRBV29-1 | NA | TGCAGCGTCGGCGTCGGGCAGGGGGCTTGGAATGAGCAGTTCTTC | CSVGVGQGAWNEQFF
TRBJ2-6 | NA | TRBV19 | once | TGTGCCAGTAAAACTAGTCCCCTCTCTGGGGCCAACGTCCTGACTTTC | CASKTSPLSGANVLTF
TRBJ2-5 | TRBD1 | TRBV5-6 | NA | TGTGCCAGCAGCTTGTTATCTGCCCCGGGACAGGGAGGAGAGACCCAGTACTTC | CASSLLSAPGQGGETQYF
TRBJ1-6 | TRBD1 | TRBV5-1 | NA | TGCGCCAGCAGACTGGACAGGGGTAATTCACCCCTCCACTTT | CASRLDRGNSPLHF
TRBJ1-1 | TRBD1 | TRBV6-6 | NA | TGTGCCGGTCGACAGGGAGGAACTGAAGCTTTCTTT | CAGRQGGTEAFF
TRBJ1-2 | NA | TRBV19 | few | TGTGCCAGTAGTATTCGAGACGGCTACACCTTC | CASSIRDGYTF
TRBJ1-1 | NA | TRBV4-1 | NA | TGCGCCAGCAGCCAGCCCGGACAGATCCCTGAAGCTTTCTTT | CASSQPGQIPEAFF
TRBJ2-5 | NA | TRBV5-1 | NA | TGCGCCAGCAGCAACCGGGACAACCAGCTGGAGACCCAGTACTTC | CASSNRDNQLETQYF
TRBJ2-3 | TRBD2 | TRBV7-9 | once | TGTGCCAGCAGCATACGGGCGGGAGGGCCGGATACGCAGTATTTT | CASSIRAGGPDTQYF
TRBJ1-1 | NA | TRBV5-4 | NA | TGTGCCAGCAGCTTTCCTGGCAGGGGGAACACTGAAGCTTTCTTT | CASSFPGRGNTEAFF
TRBJ2-1 | NA | TRBV11-2 | NA | TGTGCCAGCAGCTTAAGGTATTCAGACGAGCAGTTCTTC | CASSLRYSDEQFF
TRBJ2-7 | NA | TRBV6-5 | NA | TGTGCCAGCAGTTCCAATTATGTGGACTCCTACGAGCAGTACTTC | CASSSNYVDSYEQYF
TRBJ1-4 | NA | TRBV6-5 | NA | TGTGCCAGCAGTTACGGGGAATCTGAAAAACTGTTTTTT | CASSYGESEKLFF
TRBJ1-6 | NA | TRBV6-4 | NA | TGTGCCAGCAGCCCGGGGAACCATTCACCCCTCCACTTT | CASSPGNHSPLHF
TRBJ2-7 | TRBD2 | TRBV6-1 | NA | TGTGCCAGCAGTGAACGGGGGGACTCCTACGAGCAGTACTTC | CASSERGDSYEQYF
TRBJ2-2 | NA | TRBV9 | NA | TGTGCCAGCAGCGTCGGACTGGGGCACACCGGGGAGCTGTTTTTT | CASSVGLGHTGELFF
TRBJ1-2 | NA | TRBV6-6 | NA | TGTGCCAGCAGTATCCTAGGAGGCTACACCTTC | CASSILGGYTF
TRBJ2-7 | NA | TRBV29-1 | NA | TGCAGCGTTGAAGTGGGCAGTACCTCCTACGAGCAGTACTTC | CSVEVGSTSYEQYF
TRBJ2-4 | NA | TRBV6-1 | once | TGTGCCAGCAGTGCGGGGCTAGCCAAAAACATTCAGTACTTC | CASSAGLAKNIQYF
TRBJ2-2 | TRBD1 | TRBV5-8 | NA | TGTGCCAGCAGCCGGGGACAGCCTATGGGCACCGGGGAGCTGTTTTTT | CASSRGQPMGTGELFF